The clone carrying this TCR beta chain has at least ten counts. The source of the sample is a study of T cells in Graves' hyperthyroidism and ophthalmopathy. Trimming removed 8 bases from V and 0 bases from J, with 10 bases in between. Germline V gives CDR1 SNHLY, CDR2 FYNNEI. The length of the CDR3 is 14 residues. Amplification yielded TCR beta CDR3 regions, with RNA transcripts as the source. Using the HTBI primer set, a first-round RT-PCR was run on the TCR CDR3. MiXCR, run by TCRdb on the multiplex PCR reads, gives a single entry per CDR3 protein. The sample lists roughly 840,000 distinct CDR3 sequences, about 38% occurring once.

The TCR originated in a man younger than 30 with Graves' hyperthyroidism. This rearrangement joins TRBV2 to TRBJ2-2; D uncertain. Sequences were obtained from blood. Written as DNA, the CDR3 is TGTGCCAGCTGTGGAGTCGCGAACACCGGGGAGCTGTTTTTT. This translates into CASCGVANTGELFF.